The T cell receptor (beta chain) under discussion was sequenced for a study of blood T cells in healthy people across ages (dated by TCRdb to the mid-2010s). Study-level background: In model experiments, roughly one uniquely barcoded TCR beta cDNA molecule per two T cells was captured by template switching. Age-related changes in TCR beta repertoire diversity were measured in the study by deep sequencing normalized with unique cDNA molecular identifiers. The donors were divided into four age groups: young (average 16 years), middle-aged (about 40), aged (roughly 60) and long-lived (about 90). To avoid experimental bias, donors of different ages were spread randomly across the sequencing lanes. Using the same blood draw, the study looked at two additional independent replicas of 1 million unique cDNA reads for two donors, one aged 18 to 30 and the other aged 80 or older. Overall study outcomes, separate from this receptor: Conclusive comparison of naive and antigen-experienced compartments was prevented by the profiling of bulk unsorted PBMCs. Compared with the aged group, the long-lived group had more naive CD4+ T cells, fewer expanded clones and increased TCR diversity, suggesting age selection. Estimates of total diversity from one million sequenced T cells were regarded as lower bounds and underestimates. Observed TCR beta diversity per million T cells fell roughly linearly with age, and a significant reduction was already apparent by age around 40. Observed TCR beta diversity correlated strongly with the percentage of naive T cells measured by flow cytometry. Because the CMV infection status of the donors was unknown, age-related changes in expanded clonotypes may potentially have been confounded.

Systemically healthy Caucasian individuals from Russia, around 38 in total and aged about 6 to 100 years, were included as donors. Ten milliliters of peripheral blood were drawn from each donor into EDTA-treated Vacutainer tubes. PBMCs were isolated by Ficoll-Paque density-gradient centrifugation, with at least 6 million obtained per sample. Trizol reagent was used to extract total RNA from the PBMCs, yielding at least 5.5 micrograms per sample. The percentages of naive CD45RAhigh/CD27high T cells were determined by flow cytometry on a PBMC aliquot from every donor. Details on this clonotype: It lacks a known antigen. No per-base quality is available; no much larger clone lies one base away.

The cysteine opens and the phenylalanine closes a CDR3 of 15 amino acids. Only the CDR3 portion is preserved as DNA: 45 bases, with reading frame beginning at the first base. The junction shows trimming of 3 bases on V and 6 bases on J, and the gene matches do not reach 9 bases of it. Reading the germline V gene (reference sequence) gives CDR1 SEHNR and CDR2 FQNEAQ. Libraries were prepared through 5' RACE. The run used an Illumina HiSeq 2500. The second PCR ran for about 6 to 12 cycles and used a J-beta primer mix along with a sample-barcoded 5' primer. A template-switch 5' adaptor carrying 12 random nucleotides introduced a unique molecular identifier onto each TCR beta cDNA molecule. At least 3 million CDR3-containing paired-end reads were obtained from each sample. First-strand cDNA synthesis was performed from all RNA using the Mint cDNA synthesis kit, with priming by a TRBC-specific oligonucleotide. After uracil-DNA glycosylase treatment, a first 18-cycle PCR used universal primers M1SS and BC2_uni_R on all cDNA. As for the authors' bioinformatics: For normalization, 1 million high-quality reads, each with a distinct molecular identifier, were randomly selected from each sample. Reads with shared molecular identifiers were discarded instead of being binned into consensus sequences. MiTCR, with a Q25 quality threshold and the strictest error-elimination algorithm, was used for CDR3 identification, clonotype clustering and error correction. A nonparametric unseen species model with Euler transformation was used to estimate a lower bound on total TCR beta diversity. The public reads were reanalyzed by TCRdb: fastp trimming at Q25, MiXCR alignment, in-frame beta chains only. Each entry merges the rows of one CDR3 protein and shows their most common DNA and genes. The V and J calls and clone size come from TCRdb's table, not from the authors' own analysis. This sample is represented by roughly 1,500,000 distinct CDR3 sequences; 34% of them were singletons. Around 10% of the sample comes from the top ten.

Recombination linked TRBV7-9 to TRBJ2-7; 9 bases in the junction line up with TRBD1. The source is a woman in her 30s in good health. Sample: blood. CDR3 sequence: CASSLGQGAESEQYF. The bases read TGTGCCAGCAGCTTGGGACAGGGCGCCGAAAGCGAGCAGTACTTC. The CDR3, completed at both ends by the reference TRBV7-9 and TRBJ2-7 genes, gives the full variable domain DTGVSQNPRHKITKRGQNVTFRCDPISEHNRLYWYRQTLGQGPEFLTYFQNEAQLEKSRLLSDRFSAERPKGSFSTLEIQRTEQGDSAMYLCASSLGQGAESEQYFGPGTRLTVT.